These 5 T cell receptor beta chains were sequenced from one sample in a study of ipilimumab plus nivolumab after autologous stem cell transplantation. TCRdb's copy holds only in-frame clones and misses some; the assay was immunoSEQ multiplex PCR. The sample holds some 44,000 clones, about 88% seen once. Sequencing was performed on PBMCs, taken in a trial of ipilimumab plus nivolumab as post-transplant consolidation. The receptors were sampled from a male donor with multiple myeloma.

CDR3 sequence (DNA): TGTGCCAGCAGCAAAAGGGACGGTAGCTCCTACGAGCAGTACTTC. Residues: CASSKRDGSSYEQYF. The V and J genes are TRBV5-4 and TRBJ2-7, with D possibly called TRBD1 or TRBD2 (5 bases each). V was pared by 4 bases and J by 0 bases, with 14 bases between. The CDR3 loop spans 15 amino acids. The germline gives CDR1 SGHNT, CDR2 YYREEE (reference sequence).

This rearrangement joins TRBV6-5 to TRBJ2-1; possibly TRBD1 for D (6 bases). V shed 0 bases and J shed 3 bases, with 12 bases lying between them. Germline CDR1 reads MNHEY; CDR2 reads SVGAGI. There are 16 residues in the CDR3. CDR3 DNA sequence: TGTGCCAGCAGTTACTCGAAACAGGGTGGCTACAATGAGCAGTTCTTC. Amino acid sequence: CASSYSKQGGYNEQFF.

V is TRBV28 and J is TRBJ1-2, with TRBD1 as a possible D gene (5 bases). V was shortened by 5 bases and J by 5 bases, with 9 bases between the two germline ends. The CDR3 spans 12 residues. CDR1 is MDHEN, CDR2 SYDVKM, per germline. This CDR3 reads CASSPGTYGYTF. CDR3 nucleotide sequence: TGTGCCAGCAGTCCAGGGACGTATGGCTACACCTTC.

The V and J genes are TRBV5-1 and TRBJ2-5; perhaps D is TRBD1 or TRBD2 (7 bases each). There are 16 residues in the CDR3. Trimming took off 0 bases at V and 1 base at J, with 13 bases between the two ends. CDR1 and CDR2 (germline): SGHRS, YFSETQ. CDR3 residues: CASSLGGGQRQETQYF. The DNA of the CDR3 is TGCGCCAGCAGCTTGGGCGGGGGACAGCGCCAAGAGACCCAGTACTTC. The entire variable domain, with the rest obtained from reference TRBV5-1 and TRBJ2-5, is as follows: KAGVTQTPRYLIKTRGQQVTLSCSPISGHRSVSWYQQTPGQGLQFLFEYFSETQRNKGNFPGRFSGRQFSNSRSEMNVSTLELGDSALYLCASSLGGGQRQETQYFGPGTRLLVL.

The rearrangement uses TRBV18 and TRBJ1-4; D is undetermined. V was clipped by 3 bases and J by 8 bases, with 10 bases between them. Germline CDR1 is KGHSH and CDR2 is LQKENI. This CDR3 is built from 13 residues. This chain's CDR3 is CASSPYAGEKLFF. DNA of the CDR3: TGTGCCAGCTCACCTTACGCGGGGGAAAAACTGTTTTTT.